What follows are 7 T cell receptor beta chains derived from one specimen sequenced in a study of blood T cell repertoires in COVID-19. Some clones are missing from TCRdb's copy, which holds only in-frame ones; the method was immunoSEQ multiplex PCR. Of some 330,000 clones detected, roughly 88% appear once; the ten largest clones hold under 5%. The specimen was peripheral blood. These receptors all stem from a woman aged 45-60 years with active or convalescent COVID-19.

This rearrangement joins TRBV15 to TRBJ1-2; the match to TRBD1 covers 9 bases. The germline V gene encodes CDR1 LNHNV and CDR2 YYDKDF (reference sequence). The CDR3 spans 15 residues. The V and J ends lost 5 bases and 6 bases, in that order; junction bases with no gene match: 10. The CDR3 is CATSGGTGLFDGYTF. Written as DNA, the CDR3 is TGTGCCACCAGCGGCGGGACAGGGTTATTTGATGGCTACACCTTC.

Only one count was recorded for this clone. This chain joins TRBV27 and TRBJ1-3; D perhaps matches TRBD1 (6 bases). Germline V gives CDR1 MNHEY, CDR2 SMNVEV (reference sequence). Trimming removed 1 base at V and 0 bases at J, with 16 bases between. The CDR3 sequence is 18 residues long. CDR3 loop: CASSLYPPTGFSGNTIYF. DNA of the CDR3: TGTGCCAGCAGTTTATACCCCCCCACAGGGTTCTCTGGAAACACCATATATTTT.

CDR3 DNA: TGTGCCAGCAGCCTTAAGGGGCAAGAGACCCAGTACTTC. This codes for CASSLKGQETQYF. The chain employs TRBV5-4 and TRBJ2-5, with a tentative D call TRBD1 (5 bases). This CDR3 has 13 residues. The ends were cut back, 4 bases at V and 2 bases at J, with 9 bases in the middle. Germline V gene sequence: CDR1 SGHNT, CDR2 YYREEE (reference sequence).

The chain recombines TRBV19 with TRBJ1-1; a possible D gene is TRBD1 (5 bases). CDR3 length equals 13 residues. V shed 5 bases and J shed 8 bases, with 15 bases lying between them. The germline gives CDR1 LNHDA, CDR2 SQIVND (reference sequence). The CDR3 region has the DNA TGTGCCAGTAGTCCCTTGGAGGGGCGGGAAGCTTTCTTT. This sequence encodes CASSPLEGREAFF.

The genes are TRBV4-2 and TRBJ1-2; TRBD1 matches at 11 bases. Germline CDR1 and CDR2: LGHNA and YNFKEQ. The length of the CDR3 is 16 residues. J gave up 1 base and V 1 base, and 2 bases lay outside the gene matches. The DNA of the CDR3 is TGTGCCAGCAGCCAAGCCGGGACAGGGGGTAACTATGGCTACACCTTC. Its translation is CASSQAGTGGNYGYTF.

J is TRBJ2-3 and V is TRBV5-1; 7 bases line up with TRBD1. The CDR3 runs to 14 residues. V shed 7 bases, J shed 3 bases, and the junction held 8 bases outside the gene matches. Germline V lookup: CDR1 SGHRS, CDR2 YFSETQ. Here the CDR3 DNA reads TGCGCCAGCCGCACAAGGGGGCTGACAGATACGCAGTATTTT. Protein product: CASRTRGLTDTQYF.

The V and J genes are TRBV12-2 and TRBJ1-2; the table gives TRBD1 as D, unverified against the DNA. TRBV12-2 is an annotated pseudogene. CDR3 size: 13 residues. CDR3 nucleotides: TGTGCAAGTCCGACAGGACCAAACTATGGCTACACCTTC. Amino acids: CASPTGPNYGYTF.